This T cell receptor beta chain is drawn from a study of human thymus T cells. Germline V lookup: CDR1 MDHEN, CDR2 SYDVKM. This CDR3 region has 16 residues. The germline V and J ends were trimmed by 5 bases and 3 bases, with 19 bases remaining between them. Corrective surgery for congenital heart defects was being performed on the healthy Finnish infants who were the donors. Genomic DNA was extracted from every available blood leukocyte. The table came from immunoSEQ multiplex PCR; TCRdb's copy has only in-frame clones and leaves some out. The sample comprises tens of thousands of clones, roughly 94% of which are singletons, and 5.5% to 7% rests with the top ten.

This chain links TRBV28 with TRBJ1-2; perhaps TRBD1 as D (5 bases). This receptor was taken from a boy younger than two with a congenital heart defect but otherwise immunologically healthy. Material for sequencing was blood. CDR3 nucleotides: TGTGCCAGCAGTCCCTCGATAGGGGCAGTACACTATGGCTACACCTTC. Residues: CASSPSIGAVHYGYTF.